The clone carrying this T cell receptor beta chain was counted at least ten times. Its target is unknown. The CDR3 sequence is 14 residues long. Looked up from germline, CDR1 is WSHSY and CDR2 is SAAADI. Trimming left V 0 bases short and J 3 bases short, with 9 bases between. The data stem from a study of response to subunit inactivated influenza vaccine. Findings and caveats of the study: The authors suggested that every seasonal influenza vaccination recruits few new T cells.

TCRdb re-called the RT-PCR reads through MiXCR, storing one row per CDR3 protein. The profile shows approximately 530,000 distinct CDR3 sequences, 10% to 15% of them singletons. The sequence came from a man aged 45-65 years who received an inactivated influenza vaccine. J is TRBJ2-7 and V is TRBV10-2; D remains unclear. The sequences come from PBMCs from blood, collected roughly 45 days after vaccination. The CDR3 spells CASSESVYLYEQYF. As DNA, the CDR3 is TGCGCCAGCAGTGAGTCTGTCTACCTCTACGAGCAGTACTTC.